The next 13 T cell receptor beta chains were all read from a single sample in a study of T cells in Graves' hyperthyroidism and ophthalmopathy. Researchers amplified the TCR beta CDR3 regions from RNA transcripts. The HTBI primer set drove a first-round RT-PCR of the TCR CDR3. TCRdb passed the multiplex PCR reads through MiXCR, listing each CDR3 protein once. Among more than 550,000 distinct CDR3 sequences listed, 15% to 20% were seen once. Material: blood. The receptor set was obtained from a man in his fifties or sixties with Graves' hyperthyroidism.

This clonotype was counted between two and nine times. The genes are TRBV20-1 and TRBJ2-3; possibly TRBD1 or TRBD2 for D (6 bases each). The V end was cut by 3 bases, the J end by 1 base, with 14 bases between. The CDR3 has 15 amino acids. In germline, CDR1 is DFQATT, CDR2 SNEGSKA (reference sequence). The DNA for the CDR3 is TGCAGTGCTAGCGGCAGGGGAGGAGGCACAGATACGCAGTATTTT. The encoded protein is CSASGRGGGTDTQYF.

At least ten counts were recorded for this clonotype. The chain has TRBV27 and TRBJ2-1, with 13 positions matching TRBD2. Germline V CDR1 and CDR2: MNHEY, SMNVEV (reference sequence). The CDR3 length is 15 residues. V trimming: 5 bases; J trimming: 8 bases; junction bases outside the gene matches: 6. DNA for the CDR3: TGTGCCAGCAGTGTCGGGACTAGCGGGATTGATGAGCAGTTCTTC. Translated, it gives CASSVGTSGIDEQFF.

The chain employs TRBV9 and TRBJ1-2, with TRBD1 matching over 8 bases. V lost 2 bases, J lost 7 bases, and 4 bases stayed unmatched. In germline, CDR1 is SGDLS, CDR2 YYNGEE. The CDR3 totals 13 residues. The CDR3 DNA reads TGTGCCAGCAGCGTCGGACAGGGACCTGGCTACACCTTC. Its protein is CASSVGQGPGYTF.

Ten or more counts support this clonotype. The rearrangement joins TRBV30 to TRBJ1-5; 9 bases map to TRBD1. Germline V gene sequence: CDR1 GTSNPN, CDR2 SVGIG (reference sequence). This CDR3 is built from 13 residues. Germline trimming cut 2 bases from V and 5 bases from J; bases unmatched to any gene: 1. The CDR3 spells CAWSRQGDQPQHF. The CDR3 bases are TGTGCCTGGAGTCGACAGGGGGATCAGCCCCAGCATTTT.

This clonotype was recorded many times. V and J are TRBV12-3 or TRBV12-4 and TRBJ1-5; D is unresolved. The CDR3 has 13 amino acids. Trimming took 0 bases from V and 3 from J, leaving 3 bases between them. This CDR3 reads CASSLADNQPQHF. The DNA of the CDR3 is TGTGCCAGCAGTTTAGCAGACAATCAGCCCCAGCATTTT.

A word on this clonotype: The CDR3 does not close with the conserved phenylalanine or tryptophan, likely indicating a read error. The rearrangement links TRBV5-1 to TRBJ2-7, with 8 bases lining up with TRBD2. CDR3 length equals 12 residues. Per the germline V gene, CDR1 is SGHRS and CDR2 is YFSETQ. V shed 6 bases, J shed 6 bases, and the junction held 5 bases outside the gene matches. The CDR3 region is CASKERESEQYL. The CDR3 region has the DNA TGCGCCAGCAAGGAGCGGGAGAGCGAGCAGTACCTC.

The V gene is TRBV2, the J gene TRBJ1-4; D ambiguous. Germline V CDR1 and CDR2: SNHLY, FYNNEI. CDR3 length: 14 amino acids. Trimming cost V 5 bases and J 8 bases, with 15 bases left between them. The DNA of the CDR3 is TGTGCCAGCAGTTTACTCCACGCCGGCGAAAAACTGTTTTTT. Translated, it gives CASSLLHAGEKLFF.

At least ten counts were recorded for this clonotype. The V call is TRBV6-1, the J call TRBJ2-2, with D possibly TRBD2 on 5 matching bases. Germline values: CDR1 MNHNS, CDR2 SASEGT. Trimming shortened V by 7 bases and J by 4 bases, and 13 bases separated the two germline ends. CDR3 length: 14 residues. The CDR3 protein is CASTFADSTGELFF. The CDR3 nucleotides are TGTGCCAGCACCTTTGCGGACTCCACCGGGGAGCTGTTTTTT.

Worth noting for this clonotype: A much larger clone lies one base from this, so it may be a read error. It is likely a read error, because the conserved phenylalanine at the end of the CDR3 is missing. The J gene is TRBJ1-6, the V gene TRBV7-9; D remains unclear. V lost 3 bases and J 5 bases, leaving 14 bases between the germline ends. The CDR3 runs to 16 residues. The germline V gene has CDR1 SEHNR and CDR2 FQNEAQ (reference sequence). The DNA for the CDR3 is TGTGCCAGCAGCTTGCCGGGAATTCACGATAATTCACCCCTCCACCTT. Protein product: CASSLPGIHDNSPLHL.

The chain employs TRBV27 and TRBJ1-1; D may be TRBD1 (5 bases). V gave up 3 bases and J gave up 6 bases, with 17 bases separating them. From germline, CDR1 is MNHEY and CDR2 SMNVEV (reference sequence). The CDR3 totals 15 residues. Written as DNA, the CDR3 is TGTGCCAGCAGTTTTGTCGCAGGGTCCCATCCTGAAGCTTTCTTT. Its translation: CASSFVAGSHPEAFF.

V gene TRBV9 combines with J gene TRBJ1-3, with D perhaps matching TRBD1 (5 bases). Trimming took 4 bases from V and 3 from J, leaving 14 bases between them. CDR1 is SGDLS and CDR2 is YYNGEE in the germline V gene. This CDR3 region has 15 residues. CDR3 residues: CASSSRPGGGNTIYF. The DNA for the CDR3 is TGTGCCAGCAGCTCCCGCCCCGGGGGTGGAAACACCATATATTTT.

Note on this clonotype: An end of the junction differs from the germline gene, which may be a read error. The V call is TRBV20-1, the J call TRBJ1-3; no reliable D call. The CDR3 extends over 16 amino acids. In germline, CDR1 is DFQATT, CDR2 SNEGSKA (reference sequence). The CDR3, as DNA: TGCAGTGCTAGAGATTTCCAGCAAACTTCTGGAGACACCATATATTTT. It encodes CSARDFQQTSGDTIYF.

This clonotype was seen ten or more times. V is TRBV11-2 and J is TRBJ2-7; the D is unclear. Per germline, CDR1 SGHAT and CDR2 FQNNGV. V lost 1 base to trimming and J lost 0 bases, with 7 bases between them. The CDR3 sequence is 14 residues long. The CDR3 DNA is TGTGCCAGCAGCTTAGGGTCTAGCTCCTACGAGCAGTACTTC. The encoded protein is CASSLGSSSYEQYF.